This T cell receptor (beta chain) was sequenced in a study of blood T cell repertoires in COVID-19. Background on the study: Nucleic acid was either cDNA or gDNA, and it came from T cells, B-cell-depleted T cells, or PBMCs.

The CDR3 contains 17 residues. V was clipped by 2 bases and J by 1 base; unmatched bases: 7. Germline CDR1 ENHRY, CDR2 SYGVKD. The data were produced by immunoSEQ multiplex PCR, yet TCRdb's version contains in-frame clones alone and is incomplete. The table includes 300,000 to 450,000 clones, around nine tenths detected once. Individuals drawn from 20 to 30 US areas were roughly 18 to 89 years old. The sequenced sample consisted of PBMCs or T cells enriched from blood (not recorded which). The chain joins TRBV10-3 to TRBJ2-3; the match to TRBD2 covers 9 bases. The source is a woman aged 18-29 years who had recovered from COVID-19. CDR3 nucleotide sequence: TGTGCCATCAGTGAGCTGACTAGCGGATCACGCACAGATACGCAGTATTTT. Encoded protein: CAISELTSGSRTDTQYF.